This T cell receptor beta chain is drawn from a study of Ad26.COV2.S vaccination and SARS-CoV-2 variants. Study overall: A COV1001 Ad26.COV2.S trial-arm participant provided the sample. Ad26.COV2.S was injected intramuscularly once or twice, 56 days apart.

Treatment given: about 20 received Ad26.COV2.S at low or high dose, single or two shots; several received placebo; per-sample allocation not given. The samples were gathered on day 63 after the first injection of vaccine or placebo. The CDR3 consists of 15 residues. From germline, CDR1 is SGHKS and CDR2 YYEKEE (reference sequence). V gave up 3 bases and J gave up 0 bases, with 10 bases separating them. TCRdb's table, derived via immunoSEQ multiplex PCR, lists solely in-frame clones and lacks some. Among roughly 500,000 clones listed, 89% were seen once. The V gene is TRBV5-5, the J gene TRBJ1-3; D gene ambiguous. Source: peripheral blood, taken in a trial of Ad26.COV2.S vaccine versus placebo. The source of this sequence is a person between 18 and 59 years old who received the Ad26.COV2.S COVID-19 vaccine or a placebo. This CDR3 reads CASSSDRYSGNTIYF. The CDR3 region has the DNA TGTGCCAGCAGCTCCGACCGCTACTCTGGAAACACCATATATTTT.